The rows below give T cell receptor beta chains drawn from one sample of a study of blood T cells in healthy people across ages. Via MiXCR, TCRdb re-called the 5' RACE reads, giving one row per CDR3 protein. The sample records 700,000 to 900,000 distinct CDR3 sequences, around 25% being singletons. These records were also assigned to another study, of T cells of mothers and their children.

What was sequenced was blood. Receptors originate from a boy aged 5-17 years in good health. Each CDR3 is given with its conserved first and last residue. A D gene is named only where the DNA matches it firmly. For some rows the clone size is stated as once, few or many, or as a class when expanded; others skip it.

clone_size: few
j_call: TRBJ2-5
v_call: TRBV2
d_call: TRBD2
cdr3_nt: TGTGCCCTGTGGACTAGCAGCGAGACCCAGTACTTC
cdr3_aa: CALWTSSETQYF

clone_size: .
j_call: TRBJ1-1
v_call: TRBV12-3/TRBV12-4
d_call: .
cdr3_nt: TGTGCCAGCAGTTTAGAAACAGGGCGTGAAGCTTTCTTT
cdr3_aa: CASSLETGREAFF

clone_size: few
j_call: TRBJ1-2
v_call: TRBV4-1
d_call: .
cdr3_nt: TGCGCCAGCAGCCCCCGGACCGGATATCTCTATGGCTACACCTTC
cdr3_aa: CASSPRTGYLYGYTF

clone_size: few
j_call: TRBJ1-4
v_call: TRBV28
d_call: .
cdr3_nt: TGTGCCAGCAGTCCGAGACAGAAGCAAAATGAAAAACTGTTTTTT
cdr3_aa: CASSPRQKQNEKLFF

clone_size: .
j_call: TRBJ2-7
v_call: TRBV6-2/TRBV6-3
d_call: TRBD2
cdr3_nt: TGTGCCAGCAGCCCATTAGCGGGGGAGAGCTACGAGCAGTACTTC
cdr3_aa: CASSPLAGESYEQYF

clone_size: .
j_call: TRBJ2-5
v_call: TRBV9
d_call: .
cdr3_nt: TGTGCCAGCAGCTTCGAGCCTGGAGGGGTAGAGACCCAGTACTTC
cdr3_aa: CASSFEPGGVETQYF

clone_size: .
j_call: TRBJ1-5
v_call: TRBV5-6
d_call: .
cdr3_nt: TGTGCCAGCAGGGCCGGACAGCATAATCAGCCCCAGCATTTT
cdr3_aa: CASRAGQHNQPQHF

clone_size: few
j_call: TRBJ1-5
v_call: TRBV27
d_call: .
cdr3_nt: TGTGCCAGCAGTTTCTCCGCAGGGGGCAATCAGCCCCAGCATTTT
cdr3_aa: CASSFSAGGNQPQHF

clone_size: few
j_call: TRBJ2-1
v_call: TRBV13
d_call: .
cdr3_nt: TGTGCCAGCAGCTTATGGCTGGATGAGCAGTTCTTC
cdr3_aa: CASSLWLDEQFF

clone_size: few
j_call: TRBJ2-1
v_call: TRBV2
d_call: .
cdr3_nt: TGTGCCACCGGACAGTCTATAGGGGTTAGCTCCTACGATGAGCAGTTCTTC
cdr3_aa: CATGQSIGVSSYDEQFF

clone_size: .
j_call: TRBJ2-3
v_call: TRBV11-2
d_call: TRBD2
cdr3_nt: TGTGCCAGCAGCACTGGGACTAGCGGGGAAGATACGCAGTATTTT
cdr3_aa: CASSTGTSGEDTQYF

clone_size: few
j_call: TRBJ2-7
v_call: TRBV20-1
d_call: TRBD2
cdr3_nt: TGCAGTGCTTCTAAGACTAGCGGGGGGATCGGGGACGAGCAGTACTTC
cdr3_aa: CSASKTSGGIGDEQYF

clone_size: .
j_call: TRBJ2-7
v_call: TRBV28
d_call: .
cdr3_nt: TGTGCCAGCAGTCCACCGGGCAGGGACGACGAGCAGTACTTC
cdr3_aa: CASSPPGRDDEQYF

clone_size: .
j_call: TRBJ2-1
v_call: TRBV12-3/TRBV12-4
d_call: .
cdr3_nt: TGTGCCAGCAGTTTAACACACAATGAGCAGTTCTTC
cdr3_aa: CASSLTHNEQFF

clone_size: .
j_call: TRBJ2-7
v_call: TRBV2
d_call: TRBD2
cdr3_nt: TGTGCCAGCAGTGATTACGGGACTACCTCCTACGAGCAGTACTTC
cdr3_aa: CASSDYGTTSYEQYF

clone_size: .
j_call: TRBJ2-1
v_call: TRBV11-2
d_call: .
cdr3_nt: TGTGCCAGCAGCTTTGGTTCGTCAGCTACTGACAATGAGCAGTTCTTC
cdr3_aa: CASSFGSSATDNEQFF

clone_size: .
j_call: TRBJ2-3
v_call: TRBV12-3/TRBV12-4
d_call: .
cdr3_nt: TGTGCCAGCAGTCCATCTGACAGGGGAGGGGGGGATACGCAGTATTTT
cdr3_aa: CASSPSDRGGGDTQYF

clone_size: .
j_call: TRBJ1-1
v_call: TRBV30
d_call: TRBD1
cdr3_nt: TGTGCCTGGAGCCGGACAGGGACGGGCTCTGAAGCTTTCTTT
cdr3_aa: CAWSRTGTGSEAFF

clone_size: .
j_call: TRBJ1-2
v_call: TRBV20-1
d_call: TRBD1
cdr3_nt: TGCAGTGCTAGGAGGGACAGGGGGCCTGGCTACACCTTC
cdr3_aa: CSARRDRGPGYTF

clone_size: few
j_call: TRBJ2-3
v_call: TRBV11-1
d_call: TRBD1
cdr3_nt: TGTGCCAGCAGCCCCGGGACAGGGGGGTTGGCAGATACGCAGTATTTT
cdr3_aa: CASSPGTGGLADTQYF

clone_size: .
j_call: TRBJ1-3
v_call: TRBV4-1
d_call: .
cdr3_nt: TGCGCCAGCAGCCCGGTCGGGGGGAGGTCGAACACCATATATTTT
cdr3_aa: CASSPVGGRSNTIYF

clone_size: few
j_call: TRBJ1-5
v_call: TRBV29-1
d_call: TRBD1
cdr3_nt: TGCAGCGTTGCCATCGGGACAGGGGGCGCGAGGCAGCCCCAGCATTTT
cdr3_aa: CSVAIGTGGARQPQHF

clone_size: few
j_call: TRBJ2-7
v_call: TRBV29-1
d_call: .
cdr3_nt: TGCAGCGTTGAACTGCCGGGATACGAATACGAGCAGTACTTC
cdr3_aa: CSVELPGYEYEQYF

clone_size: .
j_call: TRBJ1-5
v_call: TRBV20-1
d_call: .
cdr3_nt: TGCAGTGCTAGCGGGGGGCAGCCCCAGCATTTT
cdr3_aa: CSASGGQPQHF

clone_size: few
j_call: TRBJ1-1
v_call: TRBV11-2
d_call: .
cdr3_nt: TGTGCCAGCAGCTTAGCCCCCCCCACGAACACTGAAGCTTTCTTT
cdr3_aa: CASSLAPPTNTEAFF